Below are 22 T cell receptor beta chains sequenced from a single sample in a study of molecular identifiers for immune sequencing clone quantification. MiXCR was run by TCRdb on the PCR reads, yielding one entry per CDR3 protein. Of 460,000 or so distinct CDR3 sequences in the sample, about a fifth were seen once. The sequencing sample was made of naive CD8+ T cells from blood, with Jurkat cell RNA spiked in. Documented subset: FACS-sorted CD8+CD4-CCR7+CD45RA+ naive T cells. All receptors come from a human donor in good health. Some libraries in this study had Jurkat cell RNA spiked in.

For this clonotype: A much larger clone lies a single base off, so this may be a read error. The J gene is TRBJ2-3, the V gene TRBV9, with 11 bases fitting TRBD1. This CDR3 has 17 amino acids. CDR1 is SGDLS and CDR2 is YYNGEE in the germline V gene. CDR3 in amino acids: CASGVATDRGPTDTQYF. CDR3 in DNA: TGTGCCAGCGGCGTAGCAACGGACAGGGGGCCGACAGATACGCAGTATTTT.

The genes are TRBV29-1 and TRBJ2-1; D gene ambiguous. The V end was cut by 7 bases, the J end by 0 bases, with 7 bases between. The length of the CDR3 is 12 residues. The V gene's germline CDR1 is SQVTM and CDR2 ANQGSEA. DNA for the CDR3: TGCAGCGCCCGCGGCTCCTACAATGAGCAGTTCTTC. This translates into CSARGSYNEQFF.

This clonotype was seen a few times. The chain recombines TRBV6-5 with TRBJ2-1; tentative D call: TRBD2 (6 bases). Trimming pared 4 bases from V and 6 bases from J, leaving 16 bases between. From germline, CDR1 is MNHEY and CDR2 SVGAGI. This CDR3 contains 15 residues. The CDR3 nucleotides read TGTGCCAGCAGTTCCCCCCGGGACTTCTTCAATGAGCAGTTCTTC. It codes for CASSSPRDFFNEQFF.

The chain combines TRBV4-3 with TRBJ1-5; TRBD1 matches at 7 bases. The CDR3 is 15 amino acids. Trimming cost V 3 bases and J 3 bases; bases outside gene matches: 5. Germline lookup yields CDR1 LGHNA and CDR2 YSLEER. CDR3 in DNA: TGCGCCAGCAGCCAGTCACAGGGGCCCAATCAGCCCCAGCATTTT. Protein sequence: CASSQSQGPNQPQHF.

The V call is TRBV7-6, the J call TRBJ2-7; D may be TRBD2 (5 bases). Deletions cut 6 bases from V and 3 bases from J, with 21 bases between. The CDR3 runs to 16 residues. Germline CDR1 and CDR2: SGHVS and FNYEAQ. The CDR3 spells CASSPGPNRGYYEQYF. Written as DNA, the CDR3 is TGTGCCAGCAGTCCAGGCCCGAACCGGGGATACTACGAGCAGTACTTC.

The chain combines TRBV6-6 with TRBJ2-3, with D hard to call. Trimming shortened V by 0 bases and J by 4 bases, and 20 bases separated the two germline ends. CDR1 is MNHNY, CDR2 SVGAGI, per germline (reference sequence). This CDR3 has 18 amino acids. The CDR3 loop reads CASSYSQWGLSDADTQYF. The CDR3 DNA follows: TGTGCCAGCAGTTACTCACAATGGGGTCTATCGGACGCAGATACGCAGTATTTT.

Concerning this clonotype itself: It may be a read error: a sequence one base away is much more abundant. This chain joins TRBV13 and TRBJ2-7; weak D call: TRBD1 (5 bases). This CDR3 spans 12 amino acids. Germline V lookup: CDR1 PRHDT, CDR2 FYEKMQ (reference sequence). The CDR3 loop reads CASGLVGVEQYF. In DNA, the CDR3 is TGTGCCAGCGGCTTAGTAGGGGTTGAGCAGTACTTC. Supplemented by reference TRBV13 and TRBJ2-7, the full variable domain reads AAGVIQSPRHLIKEKRETATLKCYPIPRHDTVYWYQQGPGQDPQFLISFYEKMQSDKGSIPDRFSAQQFSDYHSELNMSSLELGDSALYFCASGLVGVEQYFGPGTRLTVT.

This clonotype came up a few times. This rearrangement joins TRBV25-1 to TRBJ2-7; TRBD1 or TRBD2 may be the D gene (5 bases each). Trimming cost V 5 bases and J 4 bases, with 21 bases left between them. The CDR3 is made up of 16 amino acids. Germline CDR1 MGHDK, CDR2 SYGVNS. The CDR3 is CASSQGGGPPSYEQYF. CDR3 in DNA: TGTGCCAGCAGTCAGGGTGGGGGTCCCCCTAGTTACGAGCAGTACTTC.

At least ten counts were recorded for this clonotype. The chain combines TRBV4-3 with TRBJ2-3; D is undetermined. V was cut by 1 base and J by 2 bases, with 10 bases left in between. The germline V gene encodes CDR1 LGHNA and CDR2 YSLEER. The length of the CDR3 is 15 residues. CDR3 amino acids: CASSQGEPTTDTQYF. In DNA, the CDR3 is TGCGCCAGCAGCCAAGGCGAGCCAACCACAGATACGCAGTATTTT.

In this sample, this clonotype turned up many times. CDR3 DNA sequence: TGTGCCAGCAGTTACGATCCTGACAGGGTCACAGATACGCAGTATTTT. The encoded protein is CASSYDPDRVTDTQYF. This sequence joins TRBV6-5 and TRBJ2-3, with 7 bases lining up with TRBD1. This CDR3 contains 16 residues. The germline CDR1 and CDR2 sequences are MNHEY and SVGAGI. Trimming cost V 2 bases and J 2 bases; bases outside gene matches: 7.

CDR3 region: CASTPSGLAGKQFF. The CDR3 nucleotides read TGTGCCAGCACCCCGAGCGGGCTAGCGGGGAAGCAGTTCTTC. The chain links TRBV12-3 or TRBV12-4 to TRBJ2-1, with 9 nucleotides matching TRBD2. V dropped 7 bases and J dropped 11; count of bases not matched to a gene: 12. There are 14 residues in the CDR3.

The chain's CDR3 is CASGTGFEAFF. The CDR3, as DNA: TGTGCCAGCGGGACAGGTTTTGAAGCTTTCTTT. The chain couples TRBV7-9 to TRBJ1-1; 8 nucleotides agree with TRBD1. The CDR3 covers 11 residues. Germline CDR1 and CDR2: SEHNR and FQNEAQ (reference sequence). Losses at the gene ends were 8 bases for V and 7 bases for J; bases not matched to a gene: 3.

There are a few counts of this clonotype. This chain joins TRBV27 and TRBJ2-6; D may correspond to TRBD1 or TRBD2 (5 bases each). V lost 6 bases, J lost 1 base, and 16 bases lay in between. CDR3 size: 17 residues. Per the germline V gene, CDR1 is MNHEY and CDR2 is SMNVEV (reference sequence). CDR3 nucleotide sequence: TGTGCCAGCAGAGTAGTGGGGGTCACATCTGGGGCCAACGTCCTGACTTTC. The encoded protein is CASRVVGVTSGANVLTF.

This clonotype was detected once. This clone may be a read error of a much larger clone one base away. The chain employs TRBV28 and TRBJ1-1; D not resolved. The CDR3 is made up of 13 amino acids. The germline CDR1 and CDR2 sequences are MDHEN and SYDVKM. The CDR3 nucleotides read TGTGCCAGCCGTTTAAGCCCGGGTAGTGAAGCTTTCTTT. Its protein is CASRLSPGSEAFF.

Remarks on this clonotype: Given a much more abundant clone one base away, this may be a read error. The chain links TRBV29-1 to TRBJ2-5; weak D call: TRBD1 (5 bases). In germline, CDR1 is SQVTM, CDR2 ANQGSEA. The CDR3 runs 15 residues. DNA for the CDR3: TGCAGCGTTGAAGGTACAGGACCTCTACCGGAGACCCTGTACTTC. This codes for CSVEGTGPLPETLYF.

V is TRBV2 and J is TRBJ2-7; 7 bases map to TRBD2. J gave up 2 bases and V 4 bases, and 14 bases lay outside the gene matches. Germline lookup yields CDR1 SNHLY and CDR2 FYNNEI. The length of the CDR3 is 17 residues. The CDR3 nucleotides read TGTGCCAGCAGTGTTCCCATAGGACTAGTCCGAACCTACGAGCAGTACTTC. Residues: CASSVPIGLVRTYEQYF.

The chain joins TRBV27 to TRBJ1-1; 8 bases match TRBD1. The CDR3 sequence is 15 residues long. Germline CDR1 is MNHEY and CDR2 is SMNVEV (reference sequence). V dropped 5 bases and J dropped 7; count of bases not matched to a gene: 12. In nucleotides, the CDR3 is TGTGCCAGCAGTCTACAGGGGGGGGGGTTTAGTGAAGCTTTCTTT. Its protein product is CASSLQGGGFSEAFF.

There are a few counts of this clonotype. The V and J genes are TRBV6-2 or TRBV6-3 and TRBJ2-7, with 13 bases matching TRBD2. The CDR3 sequence is 16 residues long. The J segment lost 8 bases and the V segment lost 1 base, leaving 8 bases of the junction unmatched. Looked up from germline, CDR1 is MNHEY and CDR2 is SVGEGT. As DNA, the CDR3 is TGTGCCAGCAGTTACTACGCCGGACTAGCGGGAGCCCAGCAGTACTTC. Amino acids: CASSYYAGLAGAQQYF.

The rearrangement uses TRBV9 and TRBJ2-1; a possible D gene is TRBD2 (5 bases). The V gene lost 7 bases and the J gene lost 0 bases, with 14 bases spanning the gap. CDR1 SGDLS and CDR2 YYNGEE come from the germline V gene. This CDR3 comprises 15 residues. The CDR3: CASALVANSYNEQFF. DNA of the CDR3: TGTGCCAGCGCCCTTGTAGCGAACTCCTACAATGAGCAGTTCTTC.

A remark on this clonotype: A single base separates this from a much larger clone, so it may be a read error. DNA of the CDR3: TGTGCCAGCACAAACCCCCCGTGGACCTTCTCTGGGGCCAACGTCCTGACTTTC. Translation: CASTNPPWTFSGANVLTF. The V call is TRBV6-2 or TRBV6-3, the J call TRBJ2-6; no firm D call. The CDR3 has 18 amino acids. V was trimmed by 7 bases and J by 0 bases, leaving 19 bases between them. Germline-derived CDR1 and CDR2 are MNHEY and SVGEGT.

This clonotype was recorded many times. The rearrangement joins TRBV4-3 to TRBJ1-4; weak D call: TRBD1 (5 bases). The CDR3 sequence is 15 residues long. The germline V gene encodes CDR1 LGHNA and CDR2 YSLEER. V was pared by 4 bases and J by 8 bases, with 17 bases between. The CDR3 nucleotides read TGCGCCAGCAGCCGCACCGGGACTCTATTCGAAAAACTGTTTTTT. It codes for CASSRTGTLFEKLFF.

The V gene is TRBV20-1, the J gene TRBJ2-1, with 8 bases lining up with TRBD2. CDR1 DFQATT and CDR2 SNEGSKA come from the germline V gene (reference sequence). J lost 5 bases, V lost 5 bases, and 5 bases had no gene match. The CDR3 is 13 amino acids. CDR3 coding DNA: TGCAGTGCTGGTAGCGGGACGGACAATGAGCAGTTCTTC. It encodes CSAGSGTDNEQFF.